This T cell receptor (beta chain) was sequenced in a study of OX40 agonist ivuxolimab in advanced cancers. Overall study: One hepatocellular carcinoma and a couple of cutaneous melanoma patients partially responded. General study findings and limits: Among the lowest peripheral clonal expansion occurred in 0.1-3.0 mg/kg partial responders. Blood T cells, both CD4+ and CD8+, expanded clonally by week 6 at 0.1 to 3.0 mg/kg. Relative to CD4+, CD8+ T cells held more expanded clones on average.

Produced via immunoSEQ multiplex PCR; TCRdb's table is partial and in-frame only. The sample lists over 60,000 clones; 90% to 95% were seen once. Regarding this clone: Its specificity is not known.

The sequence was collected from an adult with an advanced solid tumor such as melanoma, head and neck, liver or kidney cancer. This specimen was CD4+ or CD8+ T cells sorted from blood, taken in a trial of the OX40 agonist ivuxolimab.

CDR3 DNA sequence: TGTGCCAGCTCCCCCGCAGGGGGGAGCTCCTACGAGCAGTACTTC. Amino acids: CASSPAGGSSYEQYF. This chain uses TRBV18 with TRBJ2-7; maybe TRBD1 (7 bases). CDR3 size: 15 residues. CDR1 and CDR2 (germline): KGHSH, LQKENI. V dropped 6 bases and J dropped 0 bases, with 15 bases sitting between them.